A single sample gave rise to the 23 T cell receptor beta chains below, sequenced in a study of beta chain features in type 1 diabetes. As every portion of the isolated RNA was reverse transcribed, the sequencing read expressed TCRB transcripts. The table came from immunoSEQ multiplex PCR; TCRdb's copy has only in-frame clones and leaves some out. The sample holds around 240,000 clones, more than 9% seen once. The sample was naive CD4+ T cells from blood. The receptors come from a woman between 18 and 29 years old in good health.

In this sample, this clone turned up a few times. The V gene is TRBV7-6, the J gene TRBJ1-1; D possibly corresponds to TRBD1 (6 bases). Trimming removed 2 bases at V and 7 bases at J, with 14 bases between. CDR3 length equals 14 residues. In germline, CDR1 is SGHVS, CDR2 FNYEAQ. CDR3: CASSLLLGGVEAFF. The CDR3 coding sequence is TGTGCCAGCAGCTTACTGCTAGGGGGTGTTGAAGCTTTCTTT.

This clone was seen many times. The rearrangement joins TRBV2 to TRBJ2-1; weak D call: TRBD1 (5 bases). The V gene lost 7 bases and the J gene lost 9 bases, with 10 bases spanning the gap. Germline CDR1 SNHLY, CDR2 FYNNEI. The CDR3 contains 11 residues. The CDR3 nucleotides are TGTGCCAGCAAACAGGAGATTGAGCAGTTCTTC. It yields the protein CASKQEIEQFF.

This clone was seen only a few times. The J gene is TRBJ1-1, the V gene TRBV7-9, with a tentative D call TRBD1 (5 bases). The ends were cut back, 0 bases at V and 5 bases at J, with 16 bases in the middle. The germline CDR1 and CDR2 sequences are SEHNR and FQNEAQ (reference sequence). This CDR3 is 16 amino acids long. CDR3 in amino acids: CASSLAIPVGGTEAFF. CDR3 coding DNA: TGTGCCAGCAGCTTAGCGATTCCTGTCGGGGGGACTGAAGCTTTCTTT. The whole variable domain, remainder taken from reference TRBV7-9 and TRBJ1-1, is DTGVSQNPRHKITKRGQNVTFRCDPISEHNRLYWYRQTLGQGPEFLTYFQNEAQLEKSRLLSDRFSAERPKGSFSTLEIQRTEQGDSAMYLCASSLAIPVGGTEAFFGQGTRLTVV.

This CDR3 reads CASSLGLPSGSTDTQYF. In nucleotides, the CDR3 is TGCGCCAGCAGCTTGGGGTTACCTAGCGGGAGTACAGATACGCAGTATTTT. J is TRBJ2-3 and V is TRBV5-1; 10 nucleotides match TRBD2. The length of the CDR3 is 17 residues. With V trimmed by 0 bases and J by 3 bases, 7 bases remained unmatched. CDR1 is SGHRS and CDR2 is YFSETQ in the germline V gene. Drawing the rest from reference TRBV5-1 and TRBJ2-3, the complete variable domain is KAGVTQTPRYLIKTRGQQVTLSCSPISGHRSVSWYQQTPGQGLQFLFEYFSETQRNKGNFPGRFSGRQFSNSRSEMNVSTLELGDSALYLCASSLGLPSGSTDTQYFGPGTRLTVL.

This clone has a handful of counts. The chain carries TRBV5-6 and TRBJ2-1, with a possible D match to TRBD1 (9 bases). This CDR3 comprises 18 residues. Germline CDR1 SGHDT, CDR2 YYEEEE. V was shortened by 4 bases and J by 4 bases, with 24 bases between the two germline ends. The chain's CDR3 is CASSAGQGRGGSYNEQFF. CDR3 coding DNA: TGTGCCAGCAGCGCGGGACAGGGTCGCGGGGGGAGTTACAATGAGCAGTTCTTC.

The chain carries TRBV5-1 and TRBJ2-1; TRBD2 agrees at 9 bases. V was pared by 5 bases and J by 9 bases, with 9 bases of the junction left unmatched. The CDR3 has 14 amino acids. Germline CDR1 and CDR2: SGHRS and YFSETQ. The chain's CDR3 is CASRAGTSHSEQFF. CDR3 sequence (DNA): TGCGCCAGCAGAGCCGGGACTAGCCATAGTGAGCAGTTCTTC.

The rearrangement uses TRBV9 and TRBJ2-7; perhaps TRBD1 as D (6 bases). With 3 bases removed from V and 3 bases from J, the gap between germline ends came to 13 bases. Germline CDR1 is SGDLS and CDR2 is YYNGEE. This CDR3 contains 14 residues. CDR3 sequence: CASSATGSGYEQYF. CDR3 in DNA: TGTGCCAGCAGCGCGACAGGAAGTGGCTACGAGCAGTACTTC.

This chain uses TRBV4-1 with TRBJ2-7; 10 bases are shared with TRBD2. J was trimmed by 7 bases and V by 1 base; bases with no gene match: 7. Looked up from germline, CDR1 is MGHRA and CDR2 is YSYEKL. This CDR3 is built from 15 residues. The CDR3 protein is CASSQALAGEDEQYF. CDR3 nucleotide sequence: TGCGCCAGCAGCCAAGCTCTAGCGGGAGAAGATGAGCAGTACTTC.

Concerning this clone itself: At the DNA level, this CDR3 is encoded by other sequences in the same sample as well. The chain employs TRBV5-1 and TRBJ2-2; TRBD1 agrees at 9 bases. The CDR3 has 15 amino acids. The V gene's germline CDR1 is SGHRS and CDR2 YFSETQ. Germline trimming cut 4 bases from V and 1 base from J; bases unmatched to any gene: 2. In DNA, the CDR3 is TGCGCCAGCAGCGCGGACAGGGGGAACACCGGGGAGCTGTTTTTT. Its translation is CASSADRGNTGELFF.

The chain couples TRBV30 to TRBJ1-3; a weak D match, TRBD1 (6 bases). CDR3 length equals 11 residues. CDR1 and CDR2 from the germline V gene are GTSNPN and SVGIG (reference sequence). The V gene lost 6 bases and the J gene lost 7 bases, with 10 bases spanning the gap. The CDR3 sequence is CACERGNTIYF. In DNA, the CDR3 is TGTGCCTGTGAGAGGGGGAACACCATATATTTT.

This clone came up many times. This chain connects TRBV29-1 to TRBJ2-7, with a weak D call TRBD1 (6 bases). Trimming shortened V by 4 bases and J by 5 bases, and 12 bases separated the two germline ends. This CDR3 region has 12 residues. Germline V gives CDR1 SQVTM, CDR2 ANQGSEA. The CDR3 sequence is CSVAVRGNEQYF. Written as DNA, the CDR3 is TGCAGCGTTGCGGTCAGGGGCAACGAGCAGTACTTC.

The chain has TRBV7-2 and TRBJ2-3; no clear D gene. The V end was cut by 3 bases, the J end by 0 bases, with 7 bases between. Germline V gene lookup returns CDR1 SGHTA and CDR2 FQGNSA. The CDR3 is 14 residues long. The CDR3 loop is CASSLGPSTDTQYF. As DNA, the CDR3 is TGTGCCAGCAGCTTGGGCCCTAGCACAGATACGCAGTATTTT.

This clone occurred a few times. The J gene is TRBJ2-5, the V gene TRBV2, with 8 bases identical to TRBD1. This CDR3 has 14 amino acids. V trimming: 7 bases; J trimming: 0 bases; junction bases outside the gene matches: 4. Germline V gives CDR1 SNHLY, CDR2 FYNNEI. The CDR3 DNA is TGTGCCAGCACACAGGGGGAATACCAAGAGACCCAGTACTTC. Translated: CASTQGEYQETQYF.

Here the CDR3 DNA reads TGTGCCAGCAGCTTAGGAGGCCGCTCAGCGGCTTTCTTT. Its protein is CASSLGGRSAAFF. The rearrangement uses TRBV11-2 and TRBJ1-1; D uncertain. The germline V gene has CDR1 SGHAT and CDR2 FQNNGV. V was cut by 1 base and J by 11 bases, with 14 bases left in between. The CDR3 is 13 residues long.

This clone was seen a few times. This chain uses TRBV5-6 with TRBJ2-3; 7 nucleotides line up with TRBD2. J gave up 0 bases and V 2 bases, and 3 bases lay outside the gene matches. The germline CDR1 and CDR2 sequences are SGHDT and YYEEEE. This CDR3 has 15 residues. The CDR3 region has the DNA TGTGCCAGCAGCTTCAGCGGGACTAGCACAGATACGCAGTATTTT. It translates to CASSFSGTSTDTQYF.

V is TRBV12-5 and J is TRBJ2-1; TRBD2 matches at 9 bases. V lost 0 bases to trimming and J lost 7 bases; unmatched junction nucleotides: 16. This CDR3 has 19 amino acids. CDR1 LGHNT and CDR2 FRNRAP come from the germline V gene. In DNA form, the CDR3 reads TGTGCTAGTGGTTTGGTACGGGTTAGCGGGGGACAATCGAGGAATGAGCAGTTCTTC. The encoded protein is CASGLVRVSGGQSRNEQFF.

CDR3 protein: CASSQEARKTYEQYF. CDR3 nucleotide sequence: TGTGCCAGCAGCCAAGAGGCCCGAAAAACCTACGAGCAGTACTTC. This chain links TRBV4-2 with TRBJ2-7; D gene ambiguous. The CDR3 runs 15 residues. Germline V gene data show CDR1 as LGHNA and CDR2 as YNFKEQ. V dropped 0 bases and J dropped 2 bases, with 11 bases sitting between them.

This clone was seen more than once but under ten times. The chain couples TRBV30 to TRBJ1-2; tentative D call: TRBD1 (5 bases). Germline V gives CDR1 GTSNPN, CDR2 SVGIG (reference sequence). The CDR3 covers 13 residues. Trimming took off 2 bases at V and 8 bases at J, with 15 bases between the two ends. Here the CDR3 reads CAWSPIRTWGYTF. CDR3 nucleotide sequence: TGTGCCTGGAGTCCAATCCGGACATGGGGCTACACCTTC. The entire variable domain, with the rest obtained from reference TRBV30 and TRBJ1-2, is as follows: SQTIHQWPATLVQPVGSPLSLECTVEGTSNPNLYWYRQAAGRGLQLLFYSVGIGQISSEVPQNLSASRPQDRQFILSSKKLLLSDSGFYLCAWSPIRTWGYTFGSGTRLTVV.

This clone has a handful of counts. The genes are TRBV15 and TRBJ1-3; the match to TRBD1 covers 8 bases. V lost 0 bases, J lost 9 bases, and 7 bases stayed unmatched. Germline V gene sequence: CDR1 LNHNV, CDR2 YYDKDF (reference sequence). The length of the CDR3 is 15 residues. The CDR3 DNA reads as TGTGCCACCAGCAGAGATCTTCGGACAGGGCCCACCATATATTTT. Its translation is CATSRDLRTGPTIYF.

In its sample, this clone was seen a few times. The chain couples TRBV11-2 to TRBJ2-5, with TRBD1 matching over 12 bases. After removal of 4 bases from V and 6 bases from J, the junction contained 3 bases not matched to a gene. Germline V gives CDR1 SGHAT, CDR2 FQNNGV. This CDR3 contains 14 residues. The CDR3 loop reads CASSSGQGAKTQYF. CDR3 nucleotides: TGTGCCAGCAGCTCGGGACAGGGGGCTAAGACCCAGTACTTC.

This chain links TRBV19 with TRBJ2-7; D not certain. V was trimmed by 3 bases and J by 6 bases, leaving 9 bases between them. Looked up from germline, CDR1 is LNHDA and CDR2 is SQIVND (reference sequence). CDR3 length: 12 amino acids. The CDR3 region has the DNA TGTGCCAGTAGTATGGGCAGGTCCGAGCAGTACTTC. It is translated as CASSMGRSEQYF.

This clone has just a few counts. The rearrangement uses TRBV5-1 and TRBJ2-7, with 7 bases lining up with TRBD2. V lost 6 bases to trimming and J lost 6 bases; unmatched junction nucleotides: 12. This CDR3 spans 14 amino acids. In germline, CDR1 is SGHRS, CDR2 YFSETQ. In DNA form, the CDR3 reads TGCGCCAGCAAAAGGGCGGGAGTTACTAGCGAGCAGTACTTC. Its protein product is CASKRAGVTSEQYF. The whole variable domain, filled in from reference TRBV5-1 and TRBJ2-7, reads KAGVTQTPRYLIKTRGQQVTLSCSPISGHRSVSWYQQTPGQGLQFLFEYFSETQRNKGNFPGRFSGRQFSNSRSEMNVSTLELGDSALYLCASKRAGVTSEQYFGPGTRLTVT.

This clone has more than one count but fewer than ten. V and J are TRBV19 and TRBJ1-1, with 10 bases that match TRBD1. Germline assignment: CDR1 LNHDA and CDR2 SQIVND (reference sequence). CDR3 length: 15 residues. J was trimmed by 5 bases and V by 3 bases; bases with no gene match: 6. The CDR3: CASSMRGQGRTEAFF. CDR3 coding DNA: TGTGCCAGTAGTATGCGGGGACAGGGGCGTACTGAAGCTTTCTTT.